A single sample is the source of the 12 T cell receptor beta chains below, sequenced in a study of human T cells and chemical hapten exposure (dated by TCRdb to about 2021). To prepare the library, RACE was applied. Sequenced on a NextSeq 500. Through fastp at Q25 and MiXCR, TCRdb rebuilt clones from the public reads, retaining in-frame beta chains. Identical CDR3 proteins give one entry, which carries the most common genes and DNA. The table for this sample lists 110,000 or so distinct CDR3 sequences; about 34% of them were counted only once. The leading ten clones occupy 2.5% to 3% of the sample. What this sample's time point label stands for: patch test 3, about 24 weeks after DPC sensitization. Per the publication, the treatment or condition label means: therapeutic diphenylcyclopropenone sensitization with weekly scalp DPC. The sequencing used whole blood, collected in connection with sensitization to the hapten diphenylcyclopropenone (DPC). Receptors originate from a man aged 40-50 years with alopecia areata. Some clones in this sample may be carry-over from other donors' samples.

In its sample, this clonotype was seen a few times. The genes are TRBV18 and TRBJ2-4; a possible D gene is TRBD1 (6 bases). Looked up from germline, CDR1 is KGHSH and CDR2 is LQKENI. The CDR3 runs 16 residues. Deletions cut 3 bases from V and 1 base from J, with 13 bases between. The DNA of the CDR3 is TGTGCCAGCTCACCCGGTCGGCAGGGGGCCAAAAACATTCAGTACTTC. It is translated as CASSPGRQGAKNIQYF.

This clonotype has only a few counts. The chain is built from TRBV29-1 and TRBJ2-1, with D hard to call. This CDR3 has 12 residues. Germline loops: CDR1 SQVTM, CDR2 ANQGSEA. V was shortened by 1 base and J by 7 bases, with 8 bases between the two germline ends. CDR3 residues: CSVEGASNEQFF. The CDR3 DNA follows: TGCAGCGTTGAAGGCGCCTCGAATGAGCAGTTCTTC.

The V call is TRBV6-4, the J call TRBJ1-2, with D possibly being TRBD1 (5 bases). From germline, CDR1 is MRHNA and CDR2 SNTAGT. V lost 8 bases and J 0 bases, leaving 16 bases between the germline ends. The CDR3 consists of 15 residues. DNA for the CDR3: TGTGCCAGCGCATCTACAGGAGCCCCTAACTATGGCTACACCTTC. Its translation is CASASTGAPNYGYTF.

This clonotype was seen a handful of times. The rearrangement uses TRBV18 and TRBJ1-3; D is undetermined. The CDR3 is 18 amino acids. V lost 3 bases, J lost 4 bases, and 22 bases lay in between. Per the germline V gene, CDR1 is KGHSH and CDR2 is LQKENI. CDR3 in DNA: TGTGCCAGCTCACCGATTTTAATGACTGGGCCCGCAGGAAACACCATATATTTT. This translates into CASSPILMTGPAGNTIYF.

This clonotype was observed at least ten times. The chain recombines TRBV27 with TRBJ2-7; 7 bases match TRBD1. Germline lookup yields CDR1 MNHEY and CDR2 SMNVEV (reference sequence). The V gene end was trimmed by 3 bases and the J gene end by 5 bases; junction bases not matched to a gene: 7. The CDR3 length is 14 residues. The CDR3 loop is CASSLTPGGDEQYV. The CDR3 DNA reads TGTGCCAGCAGTTTGACTCCAGGGGGAGACGAGCAGTACGTC.

In its sample, this clonotype was seen a few times. The rearrangement uses TRBV5-5 and TRBJ2-1; D is perhaps TRBD2 (5 bases). The V end lost 3 bases, the J end lost 10 bases, and 17 bases lay between the germline ends. CDR1 and CDR2 from the germline V gene are SGHKS and YYEKEE (reference sequence). CDR3 length equals 14 residues. DNA of the CDR3: TGTGCCAGCAGCTGGTCGGGCTCGGGCGGGGAGCAGTTCTTC. Translated, it gives CASSWSGSGGEQFF.

The chain has TRBV7-6 and TRBJ1-5; D is perhaps TRBD1 (5 bases). CDR3 length equals 20 residues. The germline V gene has CDR1 SGHVS and CDR2 FNYEAQ. The V end lost 1 base, the J end lost 0 bases, and 22 bases lay between the germline ends. As DNA, the CDR3 is TGTGCCAGCAGCTTAGATCCCGCCCCCGTGGACAACTATAGCAATCAGCCCCAGCATTTT. Amino acid sequence: CASSLDPAPVDNYSNQPQHF.

The rearrangement uses TRBV12-3 or TRBV12-4 and TRBJ1-1, with D hard to call. This CDR3 region has 14 residues. V lost 6 bases to trimming and J lost 4 bases, with 15 bases between them. The CDR3 here is CASSTNAVGTEAFF. CDR3 sequence (DNA): TGTGCCAGCAGCACTAACGCGGTCGGCACTGAAGCTTTCTTT.

V gene TRBV5-5 combines with J gene TRBJ2-3; 9 nucleotides line up with TRBD2. CDR1 is SGHKS, CDR2 YYEKEE, per germline (reference sequence). The CDR3 has 15 residues. The J segment lost 6 bases and the V segment lost 2 bases, leaving 7 bases of the junction unmatched. The CDR3 reads CASSFRREGGDTQYF. The DNA for the CDR3 is TGTGCCAGCAGCTTTCGGCGGGAGGGGGGGGATACGCAGTATTTT.

The genes are TRBV7-9 and TRBJ2-7; 11 bases are shared with TRBD2. CDR3 size: 16 residues. CDR1 and CDR2 from the germline V gene are SEHNR and FQNEAQ (reference sequence). J lost 0 bases, V lost 5 bases, and 6 bases had no gene match. The CDR3 here is CASSPTTSGVSYEQYV. The CDR3 region has the DNA TGTGCCAGCAGCCCGACGACTAGCGGGGTCTCCTACGAGCAGTACGTC.

This clonotype came up a few times. The chain couples TRBV10-3 to TRBJ2-7; weak D call: TRBD1 (6 bases). In germline, CDR1 is ENHRY, CDR2 SYGVKD. The CDR3 runs to 13 residues. The V end was cut by 5 bases, the J end by 3 bases, with 11 bases between. Here the CDR3 DNA reads TGTGCCATCAGTCAGGGGTGGCTCTACGAGCAGTACGTC. Translating it yields CAISQGWLYEQYV.

This clonotype was observed a few times. This rearrangement joins TRBV20-1 to TRBJ2-1; 9 bases are shared with TRBD2. The CDR3 has 14 amino acids. The ends lost 6 bases at V and 6 bases at J; junction bases unmatched: 9. Germline V CDR1 and CDR2: DFQATT, SNEGSKA (reference sequence). The CDR3, as DNA: TGCAGTGCCCTGGTAGCGGGAGACCCCAATGAGCAGTTCTTC. Encoded protein: CSALVAGDPNEQFF.